The clone carrying this T cell receptor beta chain occurred once. Its specificity is not known. Germline V gene lookup returns CDR1 MGHDK and CDR2 SYGVNS. The germline V and J ends were trimmed by 3 bases and 2 bases, with 16 bases remaining between them. The length of the CDR3 is 16 residues. Time point here: week 23, last vaccination. Vaccination comprised doses that each held 300 ug of mutant IDH1 20-mer peptide, plus topical imiquimod. This record belongs to a study of a mutant IDH1 vaccine in newly diagnosed glioma. At the level of the study: Across weeks 1, 3, 5, 7, 11, 15, 19 and 23, patients received a vaccination each time, eight in all. Beforehand, treatment had been radiotherapy, temozolomide, or both; the majority received both.

Method: immunoSEQ multiplex PCR; TCRdb's copy keeps in-frame clones and lacks some. The sample carries over 45,000 clones, about 80% recorded once. The input for sequencing was PBMCs, taken from a glioma patient whose treatment included an IDH1 peptide vaccine. The V call is TRBV25-1, the J call TRBJ2-5; D might be TRBD1 (6 bases). This clonotype was sampled from a man between 40 and 49 years old with glioma. CDR3 nucleotides: TGTGCCAGCAGTGAGCTTACGGGACAACTACAAGAGACCCAGTACTTC. Residues: CASSELTGQLQETQYF. The full variable domain, in which reference TRBV25-1 and TRBJ2-5 provide the parts outside the CDR3, is EADIYQTPRYLVIGTGKKITLECSQTMGHDKMYWYQQDPGMELHLIHYSYGVNSTEKGDLSSESTVSRIRTEHFPLTLESARPSHTSQYLCASSELTGQLQETQYFGPGTRLLVL.